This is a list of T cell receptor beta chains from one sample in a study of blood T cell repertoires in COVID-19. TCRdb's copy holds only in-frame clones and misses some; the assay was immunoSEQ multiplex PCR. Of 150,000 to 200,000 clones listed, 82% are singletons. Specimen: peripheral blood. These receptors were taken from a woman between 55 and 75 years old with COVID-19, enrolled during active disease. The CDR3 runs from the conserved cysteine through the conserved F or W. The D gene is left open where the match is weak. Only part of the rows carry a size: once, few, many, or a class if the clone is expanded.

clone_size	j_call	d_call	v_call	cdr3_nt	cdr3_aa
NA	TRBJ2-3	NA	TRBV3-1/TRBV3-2	TGTGCCAGCAGCCTAATGGGGGCCACAGATACGCAGTATTTT	CASSLMGATDTQYF
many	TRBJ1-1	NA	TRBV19	TGTGCCAGTCGGAGGGGGGGCAACACTGAAGCTTTCTTT	CASRRGGNTEAFF
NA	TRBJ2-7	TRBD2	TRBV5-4	TGTGCCAGCAGCTTACCGAGCGGGAGAAGCTCCTACGAGCAGTACTTC	CASSLPSGRSSYEQYF
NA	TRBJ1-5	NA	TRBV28	TGTGCCAGCAGCCTACCGGGACAACGCAATCAGCCCCAGCATTTT	CASSLPGQRNQPQHF
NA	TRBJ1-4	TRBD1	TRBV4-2	TGTGCCAGCAGCCAAGACAGGGGGAGGGAAAAACTGTTTTTT	CASSQDRGREKLFF
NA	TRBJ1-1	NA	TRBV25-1	TGTGCCAGCAGCAGGGGCACTGAAGCTTTCTTT	CASSRGTEAFF
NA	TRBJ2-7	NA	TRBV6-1	TGTGCCAGCAGTGAATGGGGGCAGAACTACGAGCAGTACTTC	CASSEWGQNYEQYF
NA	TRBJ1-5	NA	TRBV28	TGTGCCAGCAGTTTTGCGGGATTGGGTCAGCCCCAGCATTTT	CASSFAGLGQPQHF
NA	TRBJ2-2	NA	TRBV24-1	TGTGCCACAGGGACACTCAACACCGGGGAGCTGTTTTTT	CATGTLNTGELFF
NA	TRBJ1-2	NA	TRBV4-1	TGCGCCAGCAGCCTCACCGGGACACAAATCAACTATGGCTACACCTTC	CASSLTGTQINYGYTF
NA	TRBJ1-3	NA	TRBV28	TGTGCCAGCAGTTTAAGGGCCGGACTTGGAAACACCATATATTTT	CASSLRAGLGNTIYF
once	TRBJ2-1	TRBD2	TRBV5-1	TGCGCCAGCAGCTTGGGACTAGCGGTCGATGAGCAGTTCTTC	CASSLGLAVDEQFF
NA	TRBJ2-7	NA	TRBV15	TGTGCCACCAGCAGAGAAGACAACTACGAGCAGTACTTC	CATSREDNYEQYF
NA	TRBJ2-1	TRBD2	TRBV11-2	TGTGCCAGCAGCTCCCGGACTAGCGGACTCCTCAGGGGGTTCTTC	CASSSRTSGLLRGFF
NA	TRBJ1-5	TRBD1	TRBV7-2	TGTGCCAGCGGCCCGGGACAGAGAATGGGTCAGCCCCAGCATTTT	CASGPGQRMGQPQHF
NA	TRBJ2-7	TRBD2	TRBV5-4	TGTGCCAGCAGCAAAGGACTAGCGAATTCCTACGAGCAGTACTTC	CASSKGLANSYEQYF
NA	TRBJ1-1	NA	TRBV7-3	TGTGCCAGCAGCGAATCAGGGAACACTGAAGCTTTCTTT	CASSESGNTEAFF
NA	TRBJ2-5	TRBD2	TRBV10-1	TGCGCCAGCAGCCCAGGGCGACTAGCCTATGAGACCCAGTACTTC	CASSPGRLAYETQYF
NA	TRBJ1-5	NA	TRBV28	TGTGCCAGCCTCAGCGGGGTAAGCAATCAGCCCCAGCATTTT	CASLSGVSNQPQHF
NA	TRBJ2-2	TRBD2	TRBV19	TGTGCCAGTAGTTACAGCGGGGGGAAGCTCACCGGGGAGCTGTTTTTT	CASSYSGGKLTGELFF
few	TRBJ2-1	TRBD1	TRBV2	TGTGCCAGCAGTATTAATCCCGGGACAGGGGGTAGTGAGCAGTTCTTC	CASSINPGTGGSEQFF
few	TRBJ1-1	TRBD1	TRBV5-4	TGTGCCAGCAGGTCGACAGGGAGCACTGAAGCTTTCTTT	CASRSTGSTEAFF
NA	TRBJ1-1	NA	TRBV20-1	TGCAGTGCTAGTCCGGCAGGGTCGAACACTGAAGCTTTCTTT	CSASPAGSNTEAFF
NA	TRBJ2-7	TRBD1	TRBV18	TGTGCCAGCTCACCCTTGGGACAGGGAGGCTACGAGCAGTACTTC	CASSPLGQGGYEQYF
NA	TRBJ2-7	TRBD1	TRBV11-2	TGTGCCAGCAGCTGGGACAGGAACTACGAGCAGTACTTC	CASSWDRNYEQYF
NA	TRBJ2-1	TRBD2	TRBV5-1	TGCGCCAGCAGCTTGGAGGGGACTAGCTACAATGAGCAGTTCTTC	CASSLEGTSYNEQFF
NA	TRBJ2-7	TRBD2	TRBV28	TGTGCCAGCAGTTTATTAGGGACTAGCGGGATCTACGAGCAGTACTTC	CASSLLGTSGIYEQYF
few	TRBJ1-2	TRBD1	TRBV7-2	TGTGCCAGCAGCGCAAACAGGGGAACTGATGGCTACACCTTC	CASSANRGTDGYTF
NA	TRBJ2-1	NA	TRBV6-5	TGTGCAATCCGGTCTGCCCTCGGGGGTGAGCAGTTCTTC	CAIRSALGGEQFF
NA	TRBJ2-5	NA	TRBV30	TGTGCCTGGAGCCGTCCGGGGGTGGAGACCCAGTACTTC	CAWSRPGVETQYF
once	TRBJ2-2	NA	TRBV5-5	TGTGCCAGCAGCGGGAGACGGTCGAACACCGGGGAGCTGTTTTTT	CASSGRRSNTGELFF
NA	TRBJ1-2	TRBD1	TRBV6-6	TGTGCCAGCAGTTATTCCCAGGGGGCTAGCTATGGCTACACCTTC	CASSYSQGASYGYTF
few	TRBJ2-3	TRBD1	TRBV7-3	TGTGCCAGCAGCTCCAAGGGGGCGCGGAGCACAGATACGCAGTATTTT	CASSSKGARSTDTQYF
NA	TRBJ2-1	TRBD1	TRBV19	TGTGCCAGTACCCCTCGGGACAGCTCCTACAATGAGCAGTTCTTC	CASTPRDSSYNEQFF
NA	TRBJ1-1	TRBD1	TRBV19	TGTGCCAGTAGTATGCAAGACAGGGAGGCAGCTTTCTTT	CASSMQDREAAFF
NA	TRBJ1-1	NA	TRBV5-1	TGCGCCAGCAGCGGCGGGACGTCGAACACTGAAGCTTTCTTT	CASSGGTSNTEAFF
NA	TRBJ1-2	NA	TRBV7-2	TGTGCCAGCAGCTTAGCGTTCTCGGTTTCTGGCTACACCTTC	CASSLAFSVSGYTF
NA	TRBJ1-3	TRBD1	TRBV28	TGTGCCAGCAGCGAGCCGGGACAGGGGGCGAGAGGAAACACCATATATTTT	CASSEPGQGARGNTIYF
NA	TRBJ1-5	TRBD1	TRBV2	TGTGCCAGCAGCCACGACCGGGACAGGGGGATTCCCAATCAGCCCCAGCATTTT	CASSHDRDRGIPNQPQHF
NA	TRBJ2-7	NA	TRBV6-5	TGTGCCAGCAGTATGTTAGTAGGGGACTACGAGCAGTACTTC	CASSMLVGDYEQYF
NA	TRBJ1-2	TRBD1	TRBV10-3	TGTGCCATCAGTGAGTCCACCGGGACAGAACTACTCTATGGCTACACCTTC	CAISESTGTELLYGYTF
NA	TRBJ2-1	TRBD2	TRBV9	TGTGCCAGCAGCGTAGAAGGCGGGAGGGCCCTCTACAATGAGCAGTTCTTC	CASSVEGGRALYNEQFF
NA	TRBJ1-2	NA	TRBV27	TGTGCCAGCAGTATCGCCGTCTCGACACCCTATGGCTACACCTTC	CASSIAVSTPYGYTF
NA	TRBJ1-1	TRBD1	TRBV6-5	TGTGCCAGCAGGACTGACAGGGGGGGGTCTGAAGCTTTCTTT	CASRTDRGGSEAFF
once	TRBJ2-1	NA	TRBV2	TGTGCCAGCAGTGAAGACACAGGGATGGGCAATGAGCAGTTCTTC	CASSEDTGMGNEQFF
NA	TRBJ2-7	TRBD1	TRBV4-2	TGTGCCAGCAGCCACCTAGGACAGGTCAGCTCCTACGAGCAGTACTTC	CASSHLGQVSSYEQYF
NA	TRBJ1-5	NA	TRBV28	TGTGCCAGCAGACAGGGTTATCAGCCCCAGCATTTT	CASRQGYQPQHF
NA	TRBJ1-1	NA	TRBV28	TGTGCCAGCAGTTTAGTACAGGCAATGAACACTGAAGCTTTCTTT	CASSLVQAMNTEAFF
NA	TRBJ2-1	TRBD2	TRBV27	TGTGCCAGCAGTTTGAACGGGGGGGCTATCTTGAATGAGCAGTTCTTC	CASSLNGGAILNEQFF
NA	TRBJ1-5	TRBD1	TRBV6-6	TGTGCCAGCAGTTACCCAGAAGGACAGGGTAATCAGCCCCAGCATTTT	CASSYPEGQGNQPQHF
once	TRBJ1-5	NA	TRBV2	TGTGCCAGCAGTGAACAGACACTTAATAGCAATCAGCCCCAGCATTTT	CASSEQTLNSNQPQHF
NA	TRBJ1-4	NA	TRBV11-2	TGTGCCAGCAGCTTACTACCAGGGGAAAACGAAAAACTGTTTTTT	CASSLLPGENEKLFF
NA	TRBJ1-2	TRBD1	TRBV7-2	TGTGCCAGCAGCCAGCTCGGACAGGGGTTCTATGGCTACACCTTC	CASSQLGQGFYGYTF
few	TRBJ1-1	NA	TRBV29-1	TGCAGCGTCCAACAGGTGAACACTGAAGCTTTCTTT	CSVQQVNTEAFF